One and the same sample provided the 15 T cell receptor beta chains below, sequenced in a study of cytomegalovirus exposure and HLA in healthy donors. The PCR used 60 Vbeta and 13 Jbeta primers. TCRdb's table, derived via immunoSEQ multiplex PCR, lists solely in-frame clones and lacks some. The sample holds about 140,000 clones, around four fifths seen once. Material: PBMCs. These receptors were collected from a female donor in good health and CMV-seronegative.

This clone was seen just once. Germline and junction disagree at one end, which may indicate a read error. The V and J genes are TRBV7-9 and TRBJ1-2; D may be TRBD1 (6 bases). Germline V gene sequence: CDR1 SEHNR, CDR2 FQNEAQ (reference sequence). The CDR3 loop spans 14 amino acids. CDR3 protein: CASSLEGGDYGYPF. The CDR3, as DNA: TGTGCCAGCAGCTTAGAAGGGGGAGACTATGGCTACCCCTTC.

The chain joins TRBV27 to TRBJ1-2, with D unclear. V lost 5 bases to trimming and J lost 6 bases, with 16 bases between them. CDR3 size: 14 residues. CDR1 is MNHEY and CDR2 is SMNVEV in the germline V gene (reference sequence). CDR3 amino acids: CASSVSKRRDGYTF. The DNA for the CDR3 is TGTGCCAGCAGTGTCTCAAAGAGGAGGGATGGCTACACCTTC.

The chain has TRBV4-3 and TRBJ2-3; no definite D call. V was cut by 0 bases and J by 6 bases, with 7 bases left in between. The CDR3 loop spans 13 amino acids. The germline V gene has CDR1 LGHNA and CDR2 YSLEER. The CDR3 sequence is CASSQDPGDTQYF. The DNA for the CDR3 is TGCGCCAGCAGCCAAGATCCGGGTGATACGCAGTATTTT.

The chain recombines TRBV7-2 with TRBJ1-2; D perhaps matches TRBD1 (5 bases). Germline CDR1 and CDR2: SGHTA and FQGNSA. The V and J ends lost 8 bases and 0 bases respectively, with 13 bases between them. The CDR3 is made up of 14 amino acids. In DNA form, the CDR3 reads TGTGCCAGCGGCGGGGCCCCCCCTAACTATGGCTACACCTTC. Amino acids: CASGGAPPNYGYTF. Drawing the rest from reference TRBV7-2 and TRBJ1-2, the complete variable domain is GAGVSQSPSNKVTEKGKDVELRCDPISGHTALYWYRQSLGQGLEFLIYFQGNSAPDKSGLPSDRFSAERTGGSVSTLTIQRTQQEDSAVYLCASGGAPPNYGYTFGSGTRLTVV.

The rearrangement joins TRBV7-9 to TRBJ1-6, with D unclear. The CDR3 is 16 amino acids. Trimming took 1 base from V and 6 from J, leaving 13 bases between them. Germline assignment: CDR1 SEHNR and CDR2 FQNEAQ (reference sequence). CDR3 coding DNA: TGTGCCAGCAGCTTAGAACAGCCTACAAGTAATTCACCCCTCCACTTT. Translated: CASSLEQPTSNSPLHF.

There are a few counts of this clone. The genes are TRBV2 and TRBJ2-1; D is possibly TRBD2 (5 bases). The V end lost 3 bases, the J end lost 1 base, and 10 bases lay between the germline ends. This CDR3 is 15 amino acids long. Per the germline V gene, CDR1 is SNHLY and CDR2 is FYNNEI. In DNA form, the CDR3 reads TGTGCCAGCAGTGACAACGGGAAATCCTACAATGAGCAGTTCTTC. Protein product: CASSDNGKSYNEQFF.

The chain recombines TRBV7-2 with TRBJ2-2; D possibly corresponds to TRBD1 (6 bases). Trimming stripped 5 bases from V and 6 bases from J, with 13 bases between. CDR1 is SGHTA, CDR2 FQGNSA, per germline. The CDR3 length is 14 residues. DNA of the CDR3: TGTGCCAGCAGCCGTATACAGGGTTCCGGGGAGCTGTTTTTT. This translates into CASSRIQGSGELFF.

This clone was seen a handful of times. The genes are TRBV6-6 and TRBJ1-2, with D unresolved. The germline V and J ends were trimmed by 11 bases and 4 bases, with 20 bases remaining between them. Looked up from germline, CDR1 is MNHNY and CDR2 is SVGAGI (reference sequence). This CDR3 is built from 14 residues. CDR3 region: CARFHTNGLYGYTF. CDR3 DNA sequence: TGTGCCCGCTTCCATACCAATGGGCTCTATGGCTACACCTTC.

V usage is TRBV7-9 and J usage is TRBJ1-1, with unresolved D. CDR3 length: 15 amino acids. The ends were cut back, 1 base at V and 1 base at J, with 10 bases in the middle. Germline CDR1 reads SEHNR; CDR2 reads FQNEAQ (reference sequence). CDR3 sequence (DNA): TGTGCCAGCAGCTTAGATAGCCCGAGGAACACTGAAGCTTTCTTT. Its translation is CASSLDSPRNTEAFF.

The chain has TRBV7-8 and TRBJ1-4; perhaps TRBD1 as D (5 bases). This CDR3 is built from 14 residues. CDR1 is SGHVS, CDR2 FQNEAQ, per germline. Trimming removed 0 bases from V and 8 bases from J, with 10 bases in between. CDR3 bases: TGTGCCAGCAGCTTAGCGGGACTGAGGGAAAAACTGTTTTTT. Translated: CASSLAGLREKLFF.

This chain uses TRBV15 with TRBJ1-2; weak D call: TRBD1 (6 bases). From germline, CDR1 is LNHNV and CDR2 YYDKDF (reference sequence). This CDR3 has 13 residues. V was shortened by 4 bases and J by 8 bases, with 14 bases between the two germline ends. CDR3 DNA sequence: TGTGCCACCAGCATCAAACAGGGAGCCGGCTACACCTTC. This gives the protein CATSIKQGAGYTF.

J is TRBJ2-1 and V is TRBV7-9, with D perhaps matching TRBD2 (6 bases). With 5 bases removed from V and 7 bases from J, the gap between germline ends came to 18 bases. In germline, CDR1 is SEHNR, CDR2 FQNEAQ (reference sequence). CDR3 length: 15 amino acids. This CDR3 is CASSVGGPSLNEQFF. DNA of the CDR3: TGTGCCAGCAGCGTAGGAGGGCCCTCGTTGAATGAGCAGTTCTTC.

The chain is built from TRBV14 and TRBJ2-1; 12 bases line up with TRBD1. J gave up 10 bases and V 2 bases, and 6 bases lay outside the gene matches. Germline V CDR1 and CDR2: SGHDN, FVKESK. This CDR3 is built from 15 residues. CDR3 sequence: CASSQPGQGAREQFF. The CDR3 bases are TGTGCCAGCAGCCAACCGGGACAGGGGGCTCGAGAGCAGTTCTTC.

The rearrangement joins TRBV6-1 to TRBJ2-1; the match to TRBD1 covers 9 bases. Unmatched junction bases numbered 12, after V lost 5 bases and J lost 10 bases. Germline CDR1 reads MNHNS; CDR2 reads SASEGT. The CDR3 is 15 amino acids. The CDR3 DNA reads as TGTGCCAGCAGTTCGAATCCGGGACAGGGTCGGGAGCAGTTCTTC. Translating gives CASSSNPGQGREQFF.

For the CDR3, the DNA is TGTGCCAGCAGTGAGGAGGATTGGACTGAAGCTTTCTTT. This encodes CASSEEDWTEAFF. J is TRBJ1-1 and V is TRBV2; no firm D call. V was clipped by 3 bases and J by 5 bases, with 10 bases between them. Germline V CDR1 and CDR2: SNHLY, FYNNEI. This CDR3 has 13 amino acids.